This T cell receptor (beta chain) was identified in a study of blood T cells in healthy people across ages. Study-level findings and limits: Higher diversity, along with more naive CD4+ cells, distinguished long-lived donors from aged donors. Leaving the PBMCs unsorted stopped any conclusive comparison of naive versus antigen-experienced cells.

J was trimmed by 13 bases and V by 6 bases; bases with no gene match: 17. CDR3 size: 15 residues. Per sample, a minimum of 6 million PBMCs were isolated. Samples each yielded at least 6 micrograms of total RNA. As concerns this clonotype: Its specificity is not known. A much larger clonotype is one base distant, so this may be a read error.

Primers used in a second PCR of about 7 to 12 cycles were a sample-barcoded 5' primer and a J-beta primer mix. Each CDR3 protein gets one entry after TCRdb re-called the 5' RACE reads with MiXCR. The table includes 1.5 million to 2 million distinct CDR3 sequences, under 30% detected once. The sequenced sample was blood. The receptor comes from a woman aged 25-40 years in good health. The genes are TRBV12-3 or TRBV12-4 and TRBJ2-4; TRBD2 agrees at 8 bases. The CDR3 is CASSQSGRNNNEQYF. For the CDR3, the DNA is TGTGCCAGCAGCCAAAGCGGGAGAAACAACAATGAGCAGTACTTC.